Listed below are T cell receptor beta chains from one sample, sequenced in a study of vaccination and CD4 T cells after COVID-19. Each CDR3 protein gets one entry after TCRdb re-called the PCR reads with MiXCR. The data show about 15,000 distinct CDR3 sequences, under 85% seen once. Their target antigens are unknown. Sequenced: CD4+ T cells from blood, cultured in vitro. These receptors were taken from a human donor who had recovered from COVID-19. Both conserved end residues are part of each CDR3. A D gene is named only where the DNA matches it firmly. Not all rows give a size; the values are once, few, many and, for expanded clones, a class.

abundance | d_gene | j_gene | v_gene | CDR3aa | CDR3nt
. | . | TRBJ1-5 | TRBV7-2 | CASSLQSHQPQHF | TGTGCCAGCAGCTTACAGTCTCATCAGCCCCAGCATTTT
. | . | TRBJ2-7 | TRBV6-2/TRBV6-3 | CASSSPSRGTLYEQYF | TGTGCCAGCAGTTCCCCGTCTCGCGGGACCCTCTACGAGCAGTACTTC
once | TRBD1 | TRBJ2-2 | TRBV7-3 | CASSRTGTANTGELFF | TGTGCCAGCAGCCGGACCGGGACAGCGAACACCGGGGAGCTGTTTTTT
. | . | TRBJ1-5 | TRBV15 | CATSRDFGNQPQHF | TGTGCCACCAGCAGAGATTTCGGGAATCAGCCCCAGCATTTT
. | . | TRBJ2-3 | TRBV19 | CASSIAGYSSTQYF | TGTGCCAGTAGTATCGCAGGGTACTCAAGTACGCAGTATTTT
. | . | TRBJ2-7 | TRBV28 | CASILGDNAYEQYF | TGTGCCAGCATACTGGGGGACAATGCCTACGAGCAGTACTTC
. | . | TRBJ2-3 | TRBV7-2 | CASSPQITSTDTQYF | TGTGCCAGCAGCCCTCAGATTACTAGCACAGATACGCAGTATTTT
. | TRBD2 | TRBJ2-1 | TRBV6-2/TRBV6-3 | CASRPSGNAYNEQFF | TGTGCCAGCAGACCTAGCGGAAACGCGTACAATGAACAGTTCTTC
. | TRBD2 | TRBJ2-3 | TRBV20-1 | CSFGLAASTDTQYF | TGCAGTTTTGGACTAGCGGCTAGCACAGATACGCAGTATTTT
. | . | TRBJ1-2 | TRBV12-3/TRBV12-4 | CASSLAGAGDYGYTF | TGTGCCAGCAGTTTAGCTGGTGCCGGAGACTATGGCTACACCTTC
few | TRBD1 | TRBJ1-5 | TRBV12-3/TRBV12-4 | CASNPTGGYQPQHF | TGTGCCAGCAATCCGACAGGGGGGTATCAGCCCCAGCATTTT
. | TRBD2 | TRBJ2-1 | TRBV6-1 | CASSPLAAAAPNEQFF | TGTGCCAGCAGCCCTCTAGCGGCCGCAGCCCCCAATGAGCAGTTCTTC
. | . | TRBJ1-5 | TRBV6-1 | CASTPKLGNQPQHF | TGTGCCAGCACCCCGAAATTGGGCAATCAGCCCCAGCATTTT
. | . | TRBJ1-2 | TRBV6-5 | CASSYSTRPSRLGYTF | TGTGCCAGCAGTTACTCCACGAGACCCTCCCGGTTAGGCTACACCTTC
few | TRBD1 | TRBJ1-2 | TRBV6-2/TRBV6-3 | CASSYSGRTGGGYTF | TGTGCCAGCAGTTACTCTGGCCGGACAGGGGGTGGCTACACCTTC
few | . | TRBJ1-4 | TRBV7-9 | CASSLGEGNEKLFF | TGTGCCAGCAGCTTAGGGGAGGGAAATGAAAAACTGTTTTTT
. | . | TRBJ2-2 | TRBV5-1 | CASKVWRDWTGELFF | TGCGCCAGCAAGGTGTGGCGGGACTGGACCGGGGAGCTGTTTTTT
. | . | TRBJ2-7 | TRBV20-1 | CSAEGRASSYEQYF | TGCAGTGCCGAGGGGCGGGCGAGCTCCTACGAGCAGTACTTC
. | . | TRBJ1-6 | TRBV15 | CATSRQGGNSPLHF | TGTGCCACCAGCAGACAGGGTGGCAATTCACCCCTCCACTTT